What follows describes a single T cell receptor (beta chain). The antigen it recognizes is unknown. Within one base of it there is no much larger clone, and no base qualities were kept. In total, approximately 690 healthy bone marrow donors made up the cohort. At the time of sampling, all cohort members were nominally healthy, though unrecorded immune exposures were likely present. The donor tested CMV seropositive and was one of the 289 seropositive cohort members. Every donor gave a peripheral blood sample, and the peripheral blood mononuclear cells from that sample were used for TCR beta sequencing. The Qiagen DNeasy Blood Extraction Kit was used to extract genomic DNA from the blood cell samples. The data derive from a study of cytomegalovirus exposure and HLA in healthy donors (dated by TCRdb to the late 2010s). For the study in its entirety: An earlier analysis of a few hundred of the donors reported approximately 260 Gb of sequence data and around 120 million unique TCR beta sequences obtained from 180 million or so T cells. Of the roughly 430 genotyped donors, 81% fell in the genetic ancestry cluster associated with self-reported Caucasian donors. About five DR-DQ haplotypes were treated as single units for association and clustering because of strong linkage in the cohort. Besides the first cohort of roughly 640 subjects, a separate validation cohort made up of over 95 different subjects was used. Donor age, sex, ethnicity and CMV serostatus were compiled alongside the repertoire data. The study profiled the T cell repertoires of approximately 700 subjects by immunosequencing and related them to cytomegalovirus serostatus. The study aimed to test whether cataloging public T cell receptors could reveal signatures of past pathogen exposure. To predict cytomegalovirus infection status, the study brought together high-throughput TCR immunosequencing, statistical association of individual TCRs with disease status, and machine learning. The number of donors typed differed by locus, with 629-630 for A, B, C, DRB1 and DQB1, 522 for DQA1, 600 to 610 for DPA1, and around 430 for DPB1. In a later analysis, previously published TCR beta repertoires from several hundred donors were re-analyzed and high-resolution HLA genotyping was added so that TCR occurrence patterns could be studied. In the later analysis, no new phenotypic data were used to find candidate immune exposures; instead, reliance was placed on TCR beta sequences and their occurrence across donors. All discovery cohort repertoires had been generated using a single sequencing platform. Roughly 300 gigabases of sequencing data and roughly 81 million unique TCR sequences made up an early release that covered several hundred HLA-typed donors. Across some 400 genotyped donors of the cohort, an average of about 240,000 unique TCR beta nucleotide sequences per donor were sequenced, and roughly 20% of those sequences were non-productive. Both class I and class II loci were covered by HLA typing, at four-digit resolution. An earlier analysis of around 580 of the donors used high-throughput TCR beta sequencing to judge whether each TCR beta V gene segment behaved as functional or pseudogenic. In a later genetic analysis, genome-wide SNP genotypes for about three fifths of the 666 donors were used, and that subset was treated as a discovery cohort. Overall study outcomes, separate from this receptor: In an earlier analysis of about 550 of the donors, most TCR beta V segments were observed in productive rearrangements about 87% or about 30% of the time, broadly matching IMGT annotations. A later analysis reported that several top co-occurrence clusters appeared linked to parvovirus B19, influenza, CMV and Epstein-Barr virus. A later analysis found that most CMV-associated TCR beta chains appeared HLA-restricted, with HLA associations seemingly driven largely by CMV exposure. The 87-base-pair reads could not distinguish some IMGT-functional V segments, including TRBV6-2 and TRBV6-3, so those segments were excluded. Because counts were too low, seventeen rarely observed V segments, including chromosome 9 orphons, were left out of the earlier analysis of 587 of the donors. A later analysis found that HLA-associated TCR beta chains were more clonally expanded and had lower generation probabilities than equally common non-associated chains. Most TCR sequences were observed very rarely across donors, whereas some public TCRs were present in many individuals. A further reported finding was that TCR beta sequences accurately predicted the HLA-A and HLA-B alleles for most subjects in the first cohort. Presence/absence analyses assumed roughly uniform sequencing depth across donors, an assumption that may not hold. Immune exposure information for the cohort was limited to CMV serostatus. HLA typing was unavailable for some donors at each locus, so association tests used only the typed subset. The authors suggested that the approach could potentially be generalized to other disease states and immunological phenotypes. A later analysis associated 16,951 TCR beta sequences with specific HLA alleles at a false discovery rate of 0.05. Linkage disequilibrium might explain the correlated functional status among segregating V segments, but an unknown experimental factor could not be ruled out. The sequencing pipeline was judged likely to have produced a cluster of highly shared sequence variants as a technical artifact. According to a later genetic analysis, donors in an Asian-associated ancestry cluster had fewer N-insertions in productive TCRs than the approximately 650-donor mean. The study listed approximately 150 TCR beta chains as associated with cytomegalovirus. A later genetic analysis associated a missense DCLRE1C variant with V-gene and J-gene trimming of TCR beta chains, and an independent cohort replicated the association. Cytomegalovirus status was reported to be diagnosed by the classifier with high specificity and sensitivity in both the original and validation cohorts. A later analysis found that TCR association rates varied across HLA loci, with DRB1 alleles showing the most associated TCRs and HLA-C alleles the fewest. In vitro tests confirmed that three of the cytomegalovirus-associated TCR beta chains recognize cytomegalovirus antigens. In this cohort, only TCR beta chains were sequenced, and detectable features were limited by the absence of alpha or paired-chain data. Strong co-occurrence of HLA alleles, especially DR and DQ, made assigning TCR associations to individual alleles difficult.

CDR1 and CDR2, per the germline V gene (reference sequence), are SEHNR and FQNEAQ. V is clipped by 3 bases and J by 1 base, and the sequence between their germline boundaries is 7 bases long. The CDR3 runs 14 amino acids, cysteine and phenylalanine included. CDR3 DNA only is kept here, 42 bases in frame from base 1. Libraries were prepared through the immunoSEQ multiplex PCR assay. For the multiplex PCR, a mixture combining 60 forward primers for TCR Vbeta segments and 13 reverse primers for TCR Jbeta segments was used. The CDR3 region of rearranged TCR beta genes was amplified from genomic DNA with a multiplex PCR assay. On the Illumina HiSeq System, the amplified TCR beta libraries were sequenced as 87-base-pair reads. Per the original workflow: Across the 700 or so repertoires, a later analysis counted tens of millions of unique TCR beta chains, roughly 11 million of which were shared by at least two donors. To remove PCR and sequencing errors, raw reads were error-corrected and collapsed into unique sequences using a nearest-neighbor algorithm that merged closely related sequences. V, D and J gene segments were assigned by aligning CDR3 sequences to IMGT reference sequences. For a sequence to be retained, at least a six-nucleotide match to both a V gene segment and a J gene segment was required. Rearrangements were classified as productive when the CDR3 lacked stop codons and remained in frame with V and J, and all other rearrangements were classified as non-productive. CDR3 was defined according to IMGT convention as the region running from the second conserved V-encoded cysteine to the conserved J-encoded phenylalanine. The earlier analysis of about 610 of the donors excluded any sequence lacking an unambiguous match to a single V gene segment. An earlier analysis of some 610 of the donors called V segments functional above 56.7% productive rearrangements and segregating when the between-donor standard deviation exceeded 5%. A statistical classification framework was developed to diagnose cytomegalovirus status using the catalog of TCR beta chain sequences. In a later analysis, V and J genes were assigned by comparing TCR nucleotide sequences against IMGT/GENE-DB human TR gene sequences. Using the TCRdist pipeline, a later analysis assigned CDR3 sequences along with most-parsimonious VDJ recombination scenarios. In a later analysis, each TCR beta chain was defined by its CDR3 amino acid sequence together with its V-gene family, and reads lacking a unique V-gene family were excluded. In a later analysis, 450 to 600 highly shared, low-generation-probability nucleotide sequences were removed to address suspected cross-contamination and a sequencing artifact. For each public chain, a later analysis derived a clonal expansion index from normalized ranks of inferred template counts within each repertoire. In a later analysis, generation probabilities were computed with a VDJ recombination model fitted to out-of-frame rearrangements, and the resulting probabilities were checked against IGoR. Hypergeometric tests were used in a later analysis to score TCR-TCR, TCR-HLA and TCR-CMV co-occurrence, with a repertoire-size bias correction applied to the TCR pairs. False discovery rates were estimated in a later analysis by permuting HLA or CMV assignments 20 times. In a later analysis, co-occurring TCRs were grouped with DBSCAN, and TCRdist sequence similarity was added when clustering was performed within HLA-allele-positive subsets. For co-occurrence clustering, repertoires with fewer than 30,000 or more than 120,000 public chains were excluded, along with a handful of repertoires with anomalous nucleotide sharing. Here the immuneACCESS table is served through TCRdb, limited to in-frame sequences with V and J called. Missing clones are a known gap in these copies; in checked studies unresolved V genes cover under half, and the rest lacks a known reason. D and trimming come from the DNA, and the V and J calls and clone size come from that table. The sample table contains 160,000 or so clones; only one count was recorded for about 80% of them. About 9.9% of the sample is taken by the ten largest.

Sequenced input: PBMCs. This receptor was obtained from a young man in good health and CMV-seropositive. This chain is built from TRBV7-9 and TRBJ2-1, with no reliable assignment of the D segment. The CDR3 reads as follows: CASSFVQSYNEQFF. In nucleotides, the sequence is TGTGCCAGCAGCTTCGTACAGTCCTACAATGAGCAGTTCTTC.